These 3 T cell receptor beta chains came from one sample sequenced in a study of identical twins. TCRdb independently ran MiXCR on the 5' RACE reads; one entry per CDR3 protein. The table has 300,000 to 350,000 distinct CDR3 sequences, 9% to 15% seen once. This same sample was also part of a study on yellow fever vaccine responses in identical twins.

What was sequenced was CD8+ T cells sorted from blood. The receptors stem from a woman aged 18-30 years in good health.

This clonotype has a handful of counts. The rearrangement uses TRBV7-9 and TRBJ1-2, with no clear D. Per germline, CDR1 SEHNR and CDR2 FQNEAQ (reference sequence). This CDR3 has 12 residues. Deletions cut 1 base from V and 8 bases from J, with 8 bases between. As DNA, the CDR3 is TGTGCCAGCAGCTTAGATCCGGACGGCTACACCTTC. Protein sequence: CASSLDPDGYTF.

The rearrangement uses TRBV7-6 and TRBJ2-1, with D hard to call. Germline loops: CDR1 SGHVS, CDR2 FNYEAQ. Trimming removed 0 bases at V and 3 bases at J, with 6 bases between. The CDR3 contains 14 residues. The CDR3: CASSLASDYNEQFF. The CDR3 DNA reads as TGTGCCAGCAGCTTAGCCTCGGACTACAATGAGCAGTTCTTC.

This clonotype was seen more than once but under ten times. The J gene is TRBJ2-1, the V gene TRBV28, with unresolved D. V was pared by 6 bases and J by 13 bases, with 19 bases between. In germline, CDR1 is MDHEN, CDR2 SYDVKM. The CDR3 sequence is 13 residues long. CDR3: CASSPPNWYIQFF. The CDR3 DNA is TGTGCCAGCAGCCCTCCGAACTGGTACATTCAGTTCTTC.